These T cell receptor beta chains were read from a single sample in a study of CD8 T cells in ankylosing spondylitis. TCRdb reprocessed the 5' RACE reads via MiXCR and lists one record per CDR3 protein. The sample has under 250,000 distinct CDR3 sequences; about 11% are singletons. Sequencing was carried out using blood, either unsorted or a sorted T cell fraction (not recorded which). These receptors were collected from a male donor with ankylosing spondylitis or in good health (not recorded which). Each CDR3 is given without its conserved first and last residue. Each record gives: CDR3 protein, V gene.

ASSGTSYPETQY	TRBV7-9
ASSDMPSGMGVDTQY	TRBV2
ASSYAQSSYNSPLH	TRBV6-5
ASSLIWTGTSGDTSTDTQY	TRBV7-6
ASSYAGTGGNIYEAF	TRBV5-1
ASSFSTGRTDTQY	TRBV7-8
ASSFEPVEQF	TRBV5-1
ASSYSESPSVGYGYT	TRBV12-3/TRBV12-4
SAVGRDRVRDGYT	TRBV20-1
ASSRGGSEQY	TRBV7-6
SARDTGDPLDYGYT	TRBV20-1
SASRAYVSNQPQH	TRBV20-1
SATLGSREQY	TRBV20-1
ASSDRTDYYGYT	TRBV5-1
ASSQAQQGDGELF	TRBV3-1
ASSLAPDGNTEAF	TRBV5-1
ASSAGTQKQPQH	TRBV25-1
ASSLLPRTSGRAGELF	TRBV7-6
ASSPQVRGDEQF	TRBV18
SVVAPGNTIY	TRBV29-1
SASTALINSGANVLT	TRBV20-1
ASSLQQGGEAF	TRBV5-5
ASSDYRDYNEQF	TRBV6-1
ATSRDGGVKSDTQY	TRBV15
ASSLGLAGGPITGELF	TRBV4-2
ASSLLPGATTYEQY	TRBV3-1
ASSLMGGIDTQY	TRBV7-3
SARRGPSYEQY	TRBV20-1
SALPSGTYSYEQY	TRBV20-1
ASSSGQGMNEKLF	TRBV5-1
ASSQTPQGVKETQY	TRBV6-1
SAISWTGLNEQF	TRBV20-1
SARGSNEKLF	TRBV20-1
ASSRGQGQGGGKLF	TRBV6-1
ASSLQGYGNSPLH	TRBV3-1
ASSLVSADTGELF	TRBV11-2
ASSLAGVGGYT	TRBV5-1
AASGGQQETQY	TRBV10-3
ASRATNTGELF	TRBV5-1
ASSTRTGIGTQY	TRBV7-2
SARSPRDRVYEQY	TRBV20-1
ASSFSGGNNYGYT	TRBV27
ASSEWVAGWNNEQF	TRBV6-1
ASGDYSNQPQH	TRBV6-1
ASSLFGVTGELF	TRBV5-1
ASSSNGGGSTDTQY	TRBV5-1
ASSFRTSASRETQY	TRBV5-6
ASSLGPNANYEQY	TRBV5-1
AISESNYEQY	TRBV10-3
ASSLDGGGTDTQY	TRBV5-1
ASSQLDRDETQY	TRBV4-1
AISEDRTYGYT	TRBV10-3
ASSLIIGGTTEAF	TRBV7-9
ASSPSQGANEQF	TRBV18
ASIANEVANEQF	TRBV12-3/TRBV12-4
ASSLVWKDYPTDTQY	TRBV7-8
ATSDGSGRDYNEQF	TRBV24-1
ASSRGLGSWELF	TRBV5-6